Listed here are 2 T cell receptor beta chains from one sample, sequenced in a study of cytomegalovirus exposure and HLA in healthy donors. The PCR employed 60 Vbeta primers together with 13 Jbeta primers. Method: immunoSEQ multiplex PCR; TCRdb's copy keeps in-frame clones and lacks some. Here the sample spans 150,000 to 200,000 clones, roughly 85% being singletons. Sequencing used PBMCs. These TCRs come from a woman between 50 and 59 years old in good health and CMV-seronegative.

The gene calls are TRBV7-7 and TRBJ2-2, with TRBD1 identical over 7 bases. Germline V gene lookup returns CDR1 SSHAT and CDR2 FNYEAQ (reference sequence). This CDR3 is 15 amino acids long. Losses at the gene ends were 5 bases for V and 0 bases for J; bases not matched to a gene: 3. CDR3 sequence reads: CASSAGTANTGELFF. The CDR3 nucleotides read TGTGCCAGCAGCGCCGGGACAGCGAACACCGGGGAGCTGTTTTTT.

Only a few counts were recorded for this clone. The chain recombines TRBV4-1 with TRBJ1-1, with D hard to call. Germline V lookup: CDR1 MGHRA, CDR2 YSYEKL. CDR3 length: 13 amino acids. V lost 10 bases, J lost 4 bases, and 16 bases lay in between. The CDR3 DNA sequence: TGCGCCACCCTCGGGGTGTGGGGCACTGAAGCTTTCTTT. Translated, it gives CATLGVWGTEAFF.